Each of the 14 T cell receptor beta chains below was sequenced from the same sample in a study of early T cells in non-severe SARS-CoV-2 infection. TCRdb analysed the 5' RACE reads with MiXCR anew, one entry per CDR3 protein. The sample lists tens of thousands of distinct CDR3 sequences, over 5% seen once, with 4.5% to 7.5% in the top ten. What was sequenced was whole blood. All receptors come from an adult who was a healthcare worker with PCR-confirmed SARS-CoV-2 infection or an uninfected control (not recorded which).

This clonotype has a count of ten or more. The CDR3 nucleotides are TGTGCCAGCAGTGGAGGCTGGGGCTATGGCTACACCTTC. Translating gives CASSGGWGYGYTF. The chain combines TRBV6-2 or TRBV6-3 with TRBJ1-2; D not certain. V lost 5 bases to trimming and J lost 4 bases, with 11 bases between them. CDR3 size: 13 residues. The germline CDR1 and CDR2 sequences are MNHEY and SVGEGT.

This clonotype has a handful of counts. The chain combines TRBV6-2 or TRBV6-3 with TRBJ1-6; D is undetermined. Germline CDR1 MNHEY, CDR2 SVGEGT. CDR3 length equals 16 residues. Trimming left V 2 bases short and J 3 bases short, with 11 bases between. Written as DNA, the CDR3 is TGTGCCAGCAGTTACCTCGGCCGGATCTATAATTCACCCCTCCACTTT. It specifies CASSYLGRIYNSPLHF.

V and J are TRBV29-1 and TRBJ2-7, with 9 bases fitting TRBD1. From germline, CDR1 is SQVTM and CDR2 ANQGSEA. The CDR3 has 16 amino acids. Trimming took 4 bases from V and 0 from J; bases not matched to a gene: 10. The CDR3 region has the DNA TGCAGCGTTGGGGAACCGGGACAGGGTAGCTCCTACGAGCAGTACTTC. Translated: CSVGEPGQGSSYEQYF.

There are many counts of this clonotype. The genes are TRBV3-1 and TRBJ1-1; TRBD1 might be the D (6 bases). Germline V gene lookup returns CDR1 LGHDT and CDR2 YNNKEL (reference sequence). The CDR3 has 13 amino acids. The ends were cut back, 6 bases at V and 4 bases at J, with 12 bases in the middle. Here the CDR3 DNA reads TGTGCCAGCAGACCCAGGGGATCCACTGAAGCTTTCTTT. Translating it yields CASRPRGSTEAFF.

This clonotype was recorded many times. The chain is built from TRBV12-3 or TRBV12-4 and TRBJ1-2, with 7 nucleotides matching TRBD1. The CDR3 is made up of 16 amino acids. V dropped 4 bases and J dropped 3; count of bases not matched to a gene: 11. The CDR3 region has the DNA TGTGCCAGCAGTTCTCCTCAACAGGGGATGGACTATGGCTACACCTTC. Its protein product is CASSSPQQGMDYGYTF.

This clonotype was recorded at least ten times. The CDR3 sequence is CASSWTSGRDTQYF. The DNA of the CDR3 is TGTGCCAGCAGTTGGACTAGCGGGAGAGATACGCAGTATTTT. This chain joins TRBV12-3 or TRBV12-4 and TRBJ2-3; TRBD2 aligns across 13 bases. The V and J ends lost 4 bases and 5 bases, in that order; junction bases with no gene match: 0. The CDR3 extends over 14 amino acids.

The chain uses TRBV7-8 and TRBJ2-1, with D tentatively TRBD2 (5 bases). Germline CDR1 and CDR2: SGHVS and FQNEAQ. There are 16 residues in the CDR3. Deletions cut 4 bases from V and 3 bases from J, with 16 bases between. In DNA, the CDR3 is TGTGCCAGCAGCTCCGACTTCGGGAAGGTCTACAATGAGCAGTTCTTC. This translates into CASSSDFGKVYNEQFF. The full variable domain, rest sourced from reference TRBV7-8 and TRBJ2-1, is GAGVSQSPRYKVAKRGQDVALRCDPISGHVSLFWYQQALGQGPEFLTYFQNEAQLDKSGLPSDRFFAERPEGSVSTLKIQRTQQEDSAVYLCASSSDFGKVYNEQFFGPGTRLTVL.

This clonotype occurred many times. The rearrangement joins TRBV14 to TRBJ2-1, with a possible D match to TRBD1 (6 bases). Trimming cost V 5 bases and J 8 bases, with 22 bases left between them. The CDR3 is made up of 16 amino acids. Germline V gives CDR1 SGHDN, CDR2 FVKESK. Here the CDR3 DNA reads TGTGCCAGCAGCACAGGACAGATGGTCTGGCGGGATGAGCAGTTCTTC. Translating gives CASSTGQMVWRDEQFF.

This clonotype has at least ten counts. J is TRBJ2-4 and V is TRBV20-1; 10 bases map to TRBD2. Per germline, CDR1 DFQATT and CDR2 SNEGSKA (reference sequence). Germline trimming cut 6 bases from V and 3 bases from J; bases unmatched to any gene: 8. The CDR3 runs 15 residues. The CDR3 DNA reads as TGCAGTGCCCTTAGGACTAGCGGTAACAAAAACATTCAGTACTTC. Encoded protein: CSALRTSGNKNIQYF.

This clonotype was recorded at least ten times. The gene calls are TRBV27 and TRBJ2-7; TRBD2 might be the D (5 bases). Germline lookup yields CDR1 MNHEY and CDR2 SMNVEV (reference sequence). The length of the CDR3 is 12 residues. V lost 11 bases and J lost 1, with 12 bases in between. Here the CDR3 DNA reads TGTGCCTCCCGGACGGGGTCCTACGAGCAGTACTTC. This sequence encodes CASRTGSYEQYF.

The chain couples TRBV19 to TRBJ2-1; the D is unclear. Germline V gene data show CDR1 as LNHDA and CDR2 as SQIVND (reference sequence). The CDR3 sequence is 14 residues long. The V and J ends lost 3 bases and 0 bases respectively, with 6 bases between them. CDR3 region: CASSIRVSYNEQFF. In DNA form, the CDR3 reads TGTGCCAGTAGTATCCGGGTCTCCTACAATGAGCAGTTCTTC. The whole variable domain, filled in from reference TRBV19 and TRBJ2-1, reads DGGITQSPKYLFRKEGQNVTLSCEQNLNHDAMYWYRQDPGQGLRLIYYSQIVNDFQKGDIAEGYSVSREKKESFPLTVTSAQKNPTAFYLCASSIRVSYNEQFFGPGTRLTVL.

This clonotype has a count of ten or more. This chain joins TRBV10-3 and TRBJ2-6; D unresolved. V was shortened by 2 bases and J by 0 bases, with 5 bases between the two germline ends. CDR3 length: 15 amino acids. Per germline, CDR1 ENHRY and CDR2 SYGVKD. As DNA, the CDR3 is TGTGCCATCAGTGAGACGACCTCTGGGGCCAACGTCCTGACTTTC. This gives the protein CAISETTSGANVLTF.

The rearrangement uses TRBV10-3 and TRBJ2-3; D gene unclear. Deletions cut 0 bases from V and 2 bases from J, with 9 bases between. The germline gives CDR1 ENHRY, CDR2 SYGVKD. The CDR3 has 15 amino acids. CDR3 region: CAISESYGSTDTQYF. The CDR3 DNA is TGTGCCATCAGTGAGTCCTACGGGTCCACAGATACGCAGTATTTT.

This clonotype was counted between two and nine times. The CDR3 is CASSQDRDSGNTIYF. As DNA, the CDR3 is TGCGCCAGCAGCCAAGACAGAGACTCTGGAAACACCATATATTTT. This rearrangement joins TRBV4-3 to TRBJ1-3, with D unclear. Trimming removed 0 bases at V and 0 bases at J, with 6 bases between. This CDR3 has 15 amino acids. CDR1 LGHNA and CDR2 YSLEER come from the germline V gene.